This TCR beta chain was obtained from a study of blood T cell repertoires in COVID-19. Study-wide context: Spain, Italy and the United States supplied samples that represented acute and convalescent COVID-19. In each case, the material was cDNA or gDNA derived from T cells, B-cell-depleted T cells, or PBMCs.

As originally analysed: Amplifying reference gene primers gave estimates of nucleated cell counts. Sequencing was performed with immunoSEQ multiplex PCR; in TCRdb, only in-frame clones are kept and a portion is missing. That table is the source of V, J and clone size, and D and trimming were worked out from the DNA. The data hold 350,000 or so clones, with approximately 90% observed a single time. The V segment lost 4 bases and the J segment 4 bases; nucleotides outside the gene matches: 9. This CDR3 is built from 15 residues. Germline CDR1 reads LNHDA; CDR2 reads SQIVND (reference sequence). Seattle participants joined during active infection and were tracked over time.

This TCR was recovered from a woman younger than 45 with COVID-19, enrolled during active disease. The sample consisted of peripheral blood. The chain has TRBV19 and TRBJ1-2, with 7 bases that match TRBD1. CDR3 protein: CASSTSPGQAYGYTF. The CDR3 coding sequence is TGTGCCAGTAGTACATCTCCCGGACAGGCCTATGGCTACACCTTC.